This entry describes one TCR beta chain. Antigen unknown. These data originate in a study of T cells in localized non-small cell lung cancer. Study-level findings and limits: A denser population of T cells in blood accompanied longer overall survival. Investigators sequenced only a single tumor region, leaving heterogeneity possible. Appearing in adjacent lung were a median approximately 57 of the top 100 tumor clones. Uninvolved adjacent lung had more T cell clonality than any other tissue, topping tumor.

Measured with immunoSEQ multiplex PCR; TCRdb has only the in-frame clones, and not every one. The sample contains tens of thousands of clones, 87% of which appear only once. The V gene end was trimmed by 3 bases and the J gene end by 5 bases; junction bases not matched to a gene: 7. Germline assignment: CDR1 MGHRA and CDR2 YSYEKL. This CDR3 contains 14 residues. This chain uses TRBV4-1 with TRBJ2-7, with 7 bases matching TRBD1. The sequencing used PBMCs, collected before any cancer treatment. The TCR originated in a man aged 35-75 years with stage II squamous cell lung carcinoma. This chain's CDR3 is CASSHLTGDDEQYF. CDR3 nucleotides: TGCGCCAGCAGCCACTTAACAGGGGACGACGAGCAGTACTTC.